Listed below are T cell receptor beta chains from one sample, sequenced in a study of T cell repertoires in ileal Crohn's disease. Libraries were prepared by immunoSEQ multiplex PCR; TCRdb keeps only in-frame clonotypes and omits some of them. The sample contains around 15,000 clones, around 90% of which appear only once. The specimen sequenced was ileal tissue. The receptors come from an adult with Crohn's disease. Each CDR3 is given with its conserved first and last residue. A D gene is named only where the DNA matches it firmly. Clone size is shown for a subset of rows, as once, few, many or a class of expanded clone.

TRBV4-3,TRBJ1-3,NA,NA,CASSQDPGWWGNTIYF,TGCGCCAGCAGCCAAGATCCGGGATGGTGGGGAAACACCATATATTTT
TRBV4-2,TRBJ2-2,NA,NA,CASSPRRMGNTGELFF,TGTGCCAGCAGCCCCAGGAGGATGGGGAACACCGGGGAGCTGTTTTTT
TRBV11-3,TRBJ1-1,NA,NA,CASSRRGTEAFF,TGTGCCAGCAGCCGCCGGGGCACTGAAGCTTTCTTT
TRBV11-3,TRBJ1-1,few,NA,CASSFPGQRAFF,TGTGCCAGCAGCTTTCCCGGACAAAGAGCTTTCTTT
TRBV11-2,TRBJ2-1,once,TRBD2,CASSSFGGGGDEQFF,TGTGCCAGCAGCTCCTTTGGGGGGGGAGGGGATGAGCAGTTCTTC
TRBV2,TRBJ1-2,NA,NA,CASSAEPGVGYTF,TGTGCCAGCAGTGCGGAGCCGGGAGTCGGCTACACCTTC
TRBV6-1,TRBJ1-1,NA,TRBD1,CASRGQLGTEAFF,TGTGCCAGCAGGGGACAGCTTGGCACTGAAGCTTTCTTT
TRBV6-5,TRBJ2-7,once,NA,CASSYTVGLAYEQYF,TGTGCCAGCAGTTATACGGTCGGACTGGCCTACGAGCAGTACTTC
TRBV18,TRBJ2-7,NA,TRBD2,CASSPIGTSPNVITEQYF,TGTGCCAGCTCACCCATCGGGACTAGCCCAAACGTAATTACGGAGCAGTACTTC
TRBV7-8,TRBJ2-7,NA,TRBD2,CASSEGLSKYF,TGTGCCAGCTCAGAGGGACTATCAAAGTACTTC
TRBV6-5,TRBJ2-7,NA,TRBD2,CASSTTSDNYEQYF,TGTGCCAGCAGCACGACTAGCGACAACTACGAGCAGTACTTC
TRBV18,TRBJ1-1,NA,TRBD1,CASSPLTGLGTEAFF,TGTGCCAGCTCACCCCTGACAGGGTTGGGAACTGAAGCTTTCTTT
TRBV29-1,TRBJ1-2,NA,TRBD1,CSVDRDRDNGYTF,TGCAGCGTAGACCGGGACAGGGATAATGGCTACACCTTC
TRBV7-9,TRBJ2-7,NA,NA,CASSLESGGAREQYF,TGTGCCAGCAGCTTAGAAAGCGGAGGGGCTAGGGAGCAGTACTTC
TRBV2,TRBJ2-5,NA,TRBD2,CASTGGRSQETQYF,TGTGCCAGCACGGGGGGACGGAGCCAAGAGACCCAGTACTTC
TRBV4-1,TRBJ2-2,NA,TRBD1,CASSQLGQGLIGELFF,TGCGCCAGCAGCCAACTGGGACAGGGTTTGATCGGGGAGCTGTTTTTT
TRBV21-1,TRBJ1-4,NA,NA,CASRRQGWNEKLFF,TGTGCCAGCAGGAGACAGGGGTGGAATGAAAAACTGTTTTTT
TRBV2,TRBJ2-7,once,TRBD2,CASSLGLAYDEQYF,TGTGCCAGCAGTCTCGGACTAGCGTACGACGAGCAGTACTTC
TRBV7-2,TRBJ2-7,NA,NA,CASSLGGGAGYEQYF,TGTGCCAGCAGCTTAGGAGGGGGGGCCGGGTACGAGCAGTACTTC
TRBV28,TRBJ2-7,once,TRBD1,CASSYRGRPTYEQYF,TGTGCCAGCAGTTACAGGGGTCGGCCAACCTACGAGCAGTACTTC
TRBV18,TRBJ2-2,NA,TRBD1,CASSLTGQGAGELFF,TGTGCCAGCTCGCTAACTGGACAGGGTGCCGGGGAGCTGTTTTTT
TRBV5-1,TRBJ2-1,NA,NA,CASSLVQRSSYNEQFF,TGCGCCAGCAGCTTGGTGCAGCGGAGCTCCTACAATGAGCAGTTCTTC
TRBV25-1,TRBJ2-7,few,TRBD1,CASSDPGDRDYEQYF,TGTGCCAGCAGTGACCCAGGGGACAGGGACTACGAGCAGTACTTC
TRBV5-6,TRBJ2-3,NA,NA,CASSLGSAGSDTQYF,TGTGCCAGCAGCTTGGGATCCGCGGGGTCAGATACGCAGTATTTT
TRBV21-1,TRBJ2-7,NA,NA,CASRQGGQGAFEQYF,TGTGCCAGCCGACAAGGAGGACAGGGGGCTTTCGAGCAGTACTTC
TRBV2,TRBJ2-1,NA,TRBD2,CASTNQRDRLYNEQFF,TGTGCCAGCACCAATCAGCGGGATAGGTTGTACAATGAGCAGTTCTTC
TRBV5-4,TRBJ1-2,NA,TRBD1,CASSQGVGYGYTF,TGTGCCAGCAGCCAGGGGGTCGGGTATGGCTACACCTTC
TRBV10-3,TRBJ2-1,NA,TRBD1,CAISDRDRVGFNEQFF,TGTGCCATCAGTGATCGCGACAGGGTGGGGTTCAATGAGCAGTTCTTC
TRBV4-1,TRBJ1-2,NA,TRBD1,CASSQFTGGNYGYTF,TGCGCCAGCAGCCAATTTACAGGGGGTAACTATGGCTACACCTTC
TRBV7-2,TRBJ2-1,NA,NA,CASTDSLNNEQFF,TGTGCCAGCACCGACTCGCTGAACAATGAGCAGTTCTTC
TRBV14,TRBJ1-1,NA,TRBD1,CASSHRQGEYTEAFF,TGTGCCAGCAGCCATCGACAGGGAGAGTACACTGAAGCTTTCTTT
TRBV5-1,TRBJ2-1,NA,NA,CASSLVSSSHEQFF,TGCGCCAGCAGCTTGGTTTCTAGTTCCCATGAGCAGTTCTTC
TRBV27,TRBJ2-1,NA,TRBD1,CASSLDRGNEQFF,TGTGCCAGCAGTTTGGACAGGGGCAATGAGCAGTTCTTC
TRBV6-4,TRBJ2-1,NA,TRBD2,CASRPSGSNNEQFF,TGTGCCAGCAGACCTAGCGGGAGTAATAATGAGCAGTTCTTC
TRBV7-2,TRBJ1-2,NA,NA,CASSEDSNYGYTF,TGTGCCAGCAGCGAAGACAGTAACTATGGCTACACCTTC
TRBV7-8,TRBJ1-2,NA,TRBD1,CASSLDGRGPKYGYTF,TGTGCCAGCAGCTTAGACGGCAGGGGGCCCAAGTATGGCTACACCTTC
TRBV6-1,TRBJ2-2,NA,NA,CASSAHYTGELFF,TGTGCCAGCAGTGCTCACTACACCGGGGAGCTGTTTTTT
TRBV6-5,TRBJ2-1,once,NA,CASRRRLVNEQFF,TGTGCCAGCAGGCGTCGACTCGTCAATGAGCAGTTCTTC
TRBV7-9,TRBJ2-2,NA,NA,CASSPSAGTGELFF,TGTGCCAGCAGCCCTAGCGCAGGTACCGGGGAGCTGTTTTTT
TRBV29-1,TRBJ1-4,NA,NA,CSVGAGRVEKLFF,TGCAGCGTTGGGGCAGGGAGGGTAGAAAAACTGTTTTTT
TRBV5-1,TRBJ1-4,NA,NA,CASSYGQQGANEKLFF,TGCGCCAGCAGCTACGGACAGCAAGGGGCTAATGAAAAACTGTTTTTT
TRBV9,TRBJ1-3,NA,NA,CASSVTDSGNTIYF,TGTGCCAGCAGCGTGACAGACTCTGGAAACACCATATATTTT
TRBV28,TRBJ1-5,NA,NA,CASESKGVQPQHF,TGTGCCAGCGAGAGCAAAGGGGTTCAGCCCCAGCATTTT
TRBV29-1,TRBJ2-1,NA,NA,CSVAGGARGFF,NA
TRBV4-1,TRBJ2-3,NA,TRBD1,CASSQLVTGESDTQYF,TGCGCCAGCAGCCAACTCGTGACAGGGGAGTCAGATACGCAGTATTTT
TRBV11-2,TRBJ2-5,NA,TRBD1,CASSLGFGTGVETQYF,TGTGCCAGCAGCTTAGGTTTTGGGACAGGGGTCGAGACCCAGTACTTC
TRBV29-1,TRBJ2-1,NA,TRBD1,CSVRQGATSYNEQFF,TGCAGCGTGCGACAGGGGGCTACCTCCTACAATGAGCAGTTCTTC
TRBV23-1,TRBJ2-6,once,TRBD2,CASSRGSQSGADVLTF,TGCGCCAGCAGTCGAGGGTCCCAAAGCGGGGCCGACGTCCTGACTTTC
TRBV19,TRBJ2-1,NA,NA,CASSIRELGQQFF,TGTGCCAGTAGTATAAGGGAGTTAGGGCAGCAGTTCTTC
TRBV5-6,TRBJ2-1,NA,NA,CASSRGRPSNEQFF,TGTGCCAGCAGCCGCGGGCGACCCTCCAATGAGCAGTTCTTC